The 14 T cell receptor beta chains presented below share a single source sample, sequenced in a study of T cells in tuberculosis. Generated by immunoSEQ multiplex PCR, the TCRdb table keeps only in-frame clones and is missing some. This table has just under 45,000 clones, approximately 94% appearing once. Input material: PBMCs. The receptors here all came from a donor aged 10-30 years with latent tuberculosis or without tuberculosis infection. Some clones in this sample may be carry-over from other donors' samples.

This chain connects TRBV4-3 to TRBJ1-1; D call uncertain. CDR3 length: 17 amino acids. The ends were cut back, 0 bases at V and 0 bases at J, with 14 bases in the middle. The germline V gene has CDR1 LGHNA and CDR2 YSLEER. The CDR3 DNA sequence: TGCGCCAGCAGCCAAGATTTCGATAGTGAACTGAACACTGAAGCTTTCTTT. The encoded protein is CASSQDFDSELNTEAFF.

Here the CDR3 reads CASSTRRESYGYTF. CDR3 coding DNA: TGTGCCAGCAGCACAAGACGGGAGTCCTATGGCTACACCTTC. The chain joins TRBV5-4 to TRBJ1-2; D remains unclear. The CDR3 extends over 14 amino acids. V lost 4 bases to trimming and J lost 4 bases, with 14 bases between them. Germline CDR1 SGHNT, CDR2 YYREEE (reference sequence).

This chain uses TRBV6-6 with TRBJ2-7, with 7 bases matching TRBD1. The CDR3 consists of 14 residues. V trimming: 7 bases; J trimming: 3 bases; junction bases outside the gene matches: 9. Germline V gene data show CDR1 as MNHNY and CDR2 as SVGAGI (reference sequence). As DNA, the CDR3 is TGTGCCAGCACCCCGGGACAGCCCTACTACGAGCAGTACTTC. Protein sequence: CASTPGQPYYEQYF.

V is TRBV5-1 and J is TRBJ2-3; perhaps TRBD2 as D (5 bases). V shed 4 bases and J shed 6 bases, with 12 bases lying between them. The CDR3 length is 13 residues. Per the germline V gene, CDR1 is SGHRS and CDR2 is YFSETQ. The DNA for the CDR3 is TGCGCCAGCAGCGCGGGTGCGGGTGATACGCAGTATTTT. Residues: CASSAGAGDTQYF. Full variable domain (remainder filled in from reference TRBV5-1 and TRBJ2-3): KAGVTQTPRYLIKTRGQQVTLSCSPISGHRSVSWYQQTPGQGLQFLFEYFSETQRNKGNFPGRFSGRQFSNSRSEMNVSTLELGDSALYLCASSAGAGDTQYFGPGTRLTVL.

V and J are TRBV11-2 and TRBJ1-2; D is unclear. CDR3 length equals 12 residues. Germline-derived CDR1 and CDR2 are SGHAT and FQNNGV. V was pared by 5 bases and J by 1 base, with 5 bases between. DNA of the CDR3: TGTGCCAGCAGCGCGAATAACTATGGCTACACCTTC. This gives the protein CASSANNYGYTF.

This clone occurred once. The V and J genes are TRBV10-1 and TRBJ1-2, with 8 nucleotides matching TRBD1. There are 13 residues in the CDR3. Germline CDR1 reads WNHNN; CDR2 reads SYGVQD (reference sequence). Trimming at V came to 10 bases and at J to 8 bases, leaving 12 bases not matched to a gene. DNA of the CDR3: TGCGCCACCCAACCCGGGACAGGTCTCGGCTACACCTTC. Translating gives CATQPGTGLGYTF.

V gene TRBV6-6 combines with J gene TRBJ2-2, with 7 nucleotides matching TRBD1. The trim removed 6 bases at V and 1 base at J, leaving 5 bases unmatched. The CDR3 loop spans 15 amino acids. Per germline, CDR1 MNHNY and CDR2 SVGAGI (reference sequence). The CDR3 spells CASSQRTGNTGELFF. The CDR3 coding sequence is TGTGCCAGCAGCCAGAGGACAGGGAACACCGGGGAGCTGTTTTTT.

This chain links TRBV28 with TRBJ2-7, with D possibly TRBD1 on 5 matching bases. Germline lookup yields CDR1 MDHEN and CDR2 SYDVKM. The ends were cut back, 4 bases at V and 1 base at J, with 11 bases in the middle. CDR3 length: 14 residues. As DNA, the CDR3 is TGTGCCAGCAGTTCAGGGTTCATATCCTACGAGCAGTACTTC. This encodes CASSSGFISYEQYF.

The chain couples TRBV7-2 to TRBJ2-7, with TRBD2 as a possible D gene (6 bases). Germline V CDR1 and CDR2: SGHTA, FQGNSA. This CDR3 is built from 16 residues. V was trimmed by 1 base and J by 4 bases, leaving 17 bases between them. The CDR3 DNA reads TGTGCCAGCAGCTTAGAGGGCAGCTCCGGAGGGTACGAGCAGTACTTC. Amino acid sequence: CASSLEGSSGGYEQYF.

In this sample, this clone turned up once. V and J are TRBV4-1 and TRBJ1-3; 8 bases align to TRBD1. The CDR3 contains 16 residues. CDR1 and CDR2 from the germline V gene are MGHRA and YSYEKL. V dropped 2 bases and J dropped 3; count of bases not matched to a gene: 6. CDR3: CASSQQRTGYGNTIYF. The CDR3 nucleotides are TGCGCCAGCAGCCAACAGAGGACAGGGTATGGAAACACCATATATTTT.

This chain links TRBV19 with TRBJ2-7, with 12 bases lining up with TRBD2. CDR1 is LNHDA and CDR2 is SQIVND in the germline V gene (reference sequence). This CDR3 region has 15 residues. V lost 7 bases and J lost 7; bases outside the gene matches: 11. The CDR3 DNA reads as TGTGCCAGTACCCCTACGACTAGCGGGAGATCGGAGCAGTACTTC. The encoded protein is CASTPTTSGRSEQYF.

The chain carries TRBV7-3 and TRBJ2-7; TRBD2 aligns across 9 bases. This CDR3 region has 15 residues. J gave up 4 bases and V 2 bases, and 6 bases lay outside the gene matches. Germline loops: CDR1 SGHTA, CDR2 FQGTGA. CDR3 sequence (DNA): TGTGCCAGCAGCTTAGCTAGCGGGACTAGTTACGAGCAGTACTTC. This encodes CASSLASGTSYEQYF.

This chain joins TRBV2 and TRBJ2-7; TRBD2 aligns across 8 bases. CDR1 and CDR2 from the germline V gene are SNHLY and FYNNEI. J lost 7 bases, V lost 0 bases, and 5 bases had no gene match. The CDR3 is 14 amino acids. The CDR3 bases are TGTGCCAGCAGTGAAGCGCTTCGGGGGGGAGAGCAGTACTTC. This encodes CASSEALRGGEQYF.

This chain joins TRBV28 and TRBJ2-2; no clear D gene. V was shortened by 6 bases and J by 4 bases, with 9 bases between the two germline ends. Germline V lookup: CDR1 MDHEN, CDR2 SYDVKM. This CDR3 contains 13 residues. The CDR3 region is CASRNYGTGELFF. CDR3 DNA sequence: TGTGCCAGCAGGAACTATGGCACCGGGGAGCTGTTTTTT.